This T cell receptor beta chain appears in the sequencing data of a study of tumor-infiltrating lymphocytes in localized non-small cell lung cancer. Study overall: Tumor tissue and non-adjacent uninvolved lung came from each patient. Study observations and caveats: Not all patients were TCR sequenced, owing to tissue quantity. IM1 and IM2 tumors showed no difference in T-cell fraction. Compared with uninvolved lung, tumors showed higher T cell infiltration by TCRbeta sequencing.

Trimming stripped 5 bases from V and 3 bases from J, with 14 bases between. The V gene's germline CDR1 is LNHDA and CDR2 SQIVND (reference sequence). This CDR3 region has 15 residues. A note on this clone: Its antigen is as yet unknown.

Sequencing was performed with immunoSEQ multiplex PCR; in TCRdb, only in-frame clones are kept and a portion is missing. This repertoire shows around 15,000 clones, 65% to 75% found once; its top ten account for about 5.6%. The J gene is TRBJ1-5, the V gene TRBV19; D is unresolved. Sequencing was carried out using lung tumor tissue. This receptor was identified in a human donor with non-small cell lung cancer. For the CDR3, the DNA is TGTGCCAGTAGTGTCAACCCTGAGGCCAATCAGCCCCAGCATTTT. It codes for CASSVNPEANQPQHF.